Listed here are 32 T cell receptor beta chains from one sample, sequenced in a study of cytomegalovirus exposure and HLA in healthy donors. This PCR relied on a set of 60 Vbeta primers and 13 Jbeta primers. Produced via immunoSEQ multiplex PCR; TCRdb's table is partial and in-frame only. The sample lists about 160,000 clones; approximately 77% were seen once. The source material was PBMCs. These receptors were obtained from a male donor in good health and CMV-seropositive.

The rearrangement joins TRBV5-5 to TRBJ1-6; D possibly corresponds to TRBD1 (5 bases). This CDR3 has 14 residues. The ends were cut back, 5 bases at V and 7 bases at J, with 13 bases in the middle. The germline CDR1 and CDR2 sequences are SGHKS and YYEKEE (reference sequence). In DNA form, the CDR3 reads TGTGCCAGCAGTCTGGGGCGGAACAATTCACCCCTCCACTTT. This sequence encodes CASSLGRNNSPLHF.

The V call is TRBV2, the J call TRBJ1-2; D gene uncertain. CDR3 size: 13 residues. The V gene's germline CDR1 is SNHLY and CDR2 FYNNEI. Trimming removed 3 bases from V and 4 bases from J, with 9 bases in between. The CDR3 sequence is CASSDSLFYGYTF. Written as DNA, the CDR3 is TGTGCCAGCAGTGATTCTCTGTTCTATGGCTACACCTTC.

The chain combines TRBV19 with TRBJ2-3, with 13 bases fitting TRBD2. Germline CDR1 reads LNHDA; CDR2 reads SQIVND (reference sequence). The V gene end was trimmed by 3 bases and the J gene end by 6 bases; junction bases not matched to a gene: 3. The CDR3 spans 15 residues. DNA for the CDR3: TGTGCCAGTAGTATCGGGACTAGCGGGGCCGATACGCAGTATTTT. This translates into CASSIGTSGADTQYF. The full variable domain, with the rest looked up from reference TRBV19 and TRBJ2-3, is DGGITQSPKYLFRKEGQNVTLSCEQNLNHDAMYWYRQDPGQGLRLIYYSQIVNDFQKGDIAEGYSVSREKKESFPLTVTSAQKNPTAFYLCASSIGTSGADTQYFGPGTRLTVL.

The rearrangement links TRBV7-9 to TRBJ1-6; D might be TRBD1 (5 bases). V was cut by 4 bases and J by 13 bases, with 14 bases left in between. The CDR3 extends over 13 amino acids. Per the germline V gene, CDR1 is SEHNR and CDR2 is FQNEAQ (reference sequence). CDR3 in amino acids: CASSSGEGVPLHF. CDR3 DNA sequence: TGTGCCAGCAGCTCGGGGGAGGGCGTTCCCCTCCACTTT.

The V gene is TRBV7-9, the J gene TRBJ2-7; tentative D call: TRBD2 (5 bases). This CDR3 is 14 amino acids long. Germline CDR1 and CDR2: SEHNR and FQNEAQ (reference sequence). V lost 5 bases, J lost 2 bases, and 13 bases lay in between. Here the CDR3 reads CASSVTGNPYEQYF. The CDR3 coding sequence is TGTGCCAGCAGCGTAACGGGGAATCCCTACGAGCAGTACTTC.

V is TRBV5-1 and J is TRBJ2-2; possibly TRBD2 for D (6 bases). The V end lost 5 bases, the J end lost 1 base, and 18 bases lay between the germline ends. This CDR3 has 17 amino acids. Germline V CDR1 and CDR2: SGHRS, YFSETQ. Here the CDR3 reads CASSPRAWRGNTGELFF. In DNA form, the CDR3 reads TGCGCCAGCAGTCCCCGAGCCTGGAGGGGGAACACCGGGGAGCTGTTTTTT.

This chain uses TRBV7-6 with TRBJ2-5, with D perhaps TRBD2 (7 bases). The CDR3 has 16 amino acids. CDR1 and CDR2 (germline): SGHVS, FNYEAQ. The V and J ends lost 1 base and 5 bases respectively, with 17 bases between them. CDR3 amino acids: CASSLVGGGARETQYF. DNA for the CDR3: TGTGCCAGCAGCTTAGTAGGAGGGGGGGCCAGGGAGACCCAGTACTTC.

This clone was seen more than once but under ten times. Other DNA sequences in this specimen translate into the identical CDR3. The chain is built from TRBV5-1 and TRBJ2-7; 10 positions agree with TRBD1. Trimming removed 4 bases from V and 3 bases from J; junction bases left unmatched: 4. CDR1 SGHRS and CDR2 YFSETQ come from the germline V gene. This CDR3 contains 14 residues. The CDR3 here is CASSRGQGGYEQYF. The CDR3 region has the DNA TGCGCCAGCAGCCGAGGACAGGGGGGCTACGAGCAGTACTTC. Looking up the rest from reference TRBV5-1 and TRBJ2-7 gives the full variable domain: KAGVTQTPRYLIKTRGQQVTLSCSPISGHRSVSWYQQTPGQGLQFLFEYFSETQRNKGNFPGRFSGRQFSNSRSEMNVSTLELGDSALYLCASSRGQGGYEQYFGPGTRLTVT.

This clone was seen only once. CDR3 in amino acids: CASSLILGQGGNEQYF. CDR3 coding DNA: TGTGCCAGCAGCTTAATCCTCGGTCAGGGTGGCAACGAGCAGTACTTC. The rearrangement uses TRBV7-9 and TRBJ2-7; a possible D gene is TRBD1 (5 bases). There are 16 residues in the CDR3. The V end was cut by 2 bases, the J end by 5 bases, with 19 bases between. Per germline, CDR1 SEHNR and CDR2 FQNEAQ (reference sequence).

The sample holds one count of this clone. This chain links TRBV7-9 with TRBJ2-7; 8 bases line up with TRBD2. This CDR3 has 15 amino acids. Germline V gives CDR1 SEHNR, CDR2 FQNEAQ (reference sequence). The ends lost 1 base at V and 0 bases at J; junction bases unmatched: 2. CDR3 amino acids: CASSLVSGDSYEQYF. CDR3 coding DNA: TGTGCCAGCAGCTTAGTTAGCGGGGACTCCTACGAGCAGTACTTC.

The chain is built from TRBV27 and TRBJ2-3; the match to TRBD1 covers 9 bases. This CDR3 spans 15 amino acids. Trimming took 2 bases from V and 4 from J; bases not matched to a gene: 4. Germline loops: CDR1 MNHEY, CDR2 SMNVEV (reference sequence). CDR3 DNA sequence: TGTGCCAGCAGTTTAGGGACAGGGCAAGCAGATACGCAGTATTTT. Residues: CASSLGTGQADTQYF.

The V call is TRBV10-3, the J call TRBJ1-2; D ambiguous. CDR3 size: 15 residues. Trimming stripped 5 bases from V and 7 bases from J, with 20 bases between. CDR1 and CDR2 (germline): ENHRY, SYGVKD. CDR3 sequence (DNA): TGTGCCATCAGTAAAGGAGAGAGGGTGATTGGTGGCTACACCTTC. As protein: CAISKGERVIGGYTF.

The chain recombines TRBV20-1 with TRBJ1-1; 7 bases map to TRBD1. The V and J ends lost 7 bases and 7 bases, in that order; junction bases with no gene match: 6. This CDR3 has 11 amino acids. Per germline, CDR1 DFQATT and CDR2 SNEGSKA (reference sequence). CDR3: CSVRGQREAFF. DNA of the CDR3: TGCAGTGTTAGGGGGCAGCGTGAAGCTTTCTTT.

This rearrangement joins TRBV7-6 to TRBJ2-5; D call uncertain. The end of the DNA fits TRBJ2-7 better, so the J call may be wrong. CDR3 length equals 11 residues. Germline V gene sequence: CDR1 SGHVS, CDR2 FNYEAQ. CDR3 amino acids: CASSLDHEQYF. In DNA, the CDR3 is TGTGCCAGCAGCTTAGACCACGAGCAGTACTTC.

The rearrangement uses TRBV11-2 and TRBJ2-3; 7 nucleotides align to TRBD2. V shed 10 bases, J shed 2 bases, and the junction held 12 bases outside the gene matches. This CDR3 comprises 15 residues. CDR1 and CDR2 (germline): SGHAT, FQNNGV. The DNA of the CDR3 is TGTGCCACCACTGCCCGAGCGGGGATCACAGATACGCAGTATTTT. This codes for CATTARAGITDTQYF.

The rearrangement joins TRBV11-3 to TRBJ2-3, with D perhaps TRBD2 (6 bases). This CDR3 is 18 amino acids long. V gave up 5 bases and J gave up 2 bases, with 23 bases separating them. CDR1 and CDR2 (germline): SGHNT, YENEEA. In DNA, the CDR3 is TGTGCCAGCAGCATACGGATCCGGGACTCTTTCTTCACAGATACGCAGTATTTT. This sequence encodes CASSIRIRDSFFTDTQYF.

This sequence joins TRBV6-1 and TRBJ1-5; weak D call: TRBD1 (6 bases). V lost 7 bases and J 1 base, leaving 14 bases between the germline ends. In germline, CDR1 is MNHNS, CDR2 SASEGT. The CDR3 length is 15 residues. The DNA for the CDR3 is TGTGCCAGCACCCCTGGACAGACGAGCAATCAGCCCCAGCATTTT. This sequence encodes CASTPGQTSNQPQHF.

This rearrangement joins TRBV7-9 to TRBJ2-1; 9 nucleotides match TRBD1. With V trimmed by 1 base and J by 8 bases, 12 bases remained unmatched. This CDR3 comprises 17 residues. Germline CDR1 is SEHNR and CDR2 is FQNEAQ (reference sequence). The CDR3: CASSLGVGQGIGDEQFF. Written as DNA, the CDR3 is TGTGCCAGCAGCTTAGGGGTCGGACAGGGGATCGGTGATGAGCAGTTCTTC.

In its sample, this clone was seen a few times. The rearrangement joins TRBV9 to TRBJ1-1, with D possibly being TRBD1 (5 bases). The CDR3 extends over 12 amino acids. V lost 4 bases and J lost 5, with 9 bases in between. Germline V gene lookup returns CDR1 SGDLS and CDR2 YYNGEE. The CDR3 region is CASSSGGTEAFF. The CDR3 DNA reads TGTGCCAGCAGCTCGGGGGGGACTGAAGCTTTCTTT.

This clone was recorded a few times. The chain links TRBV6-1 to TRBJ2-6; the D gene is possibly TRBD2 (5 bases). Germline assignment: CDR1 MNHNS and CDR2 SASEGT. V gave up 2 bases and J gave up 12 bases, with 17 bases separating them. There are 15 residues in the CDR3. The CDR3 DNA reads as TGTGCCAGCAGTGAACTTCCTCTGACTGGGAGCGTCCTGACTTTC. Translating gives CASSELPLTGSVLTF.

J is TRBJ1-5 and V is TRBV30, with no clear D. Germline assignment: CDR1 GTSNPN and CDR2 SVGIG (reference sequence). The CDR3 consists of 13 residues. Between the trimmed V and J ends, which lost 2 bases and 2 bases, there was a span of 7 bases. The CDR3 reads CAWSPRGNQPQHF. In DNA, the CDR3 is TGTGCCTGGAGTCCTCGAGGCAATCAGCCCCAGCATTTT.

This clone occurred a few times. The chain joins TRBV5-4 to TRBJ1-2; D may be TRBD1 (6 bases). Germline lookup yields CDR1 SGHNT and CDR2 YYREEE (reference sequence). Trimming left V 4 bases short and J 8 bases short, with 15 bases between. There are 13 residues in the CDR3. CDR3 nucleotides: TGTGCCAGCAGCCCGGACCCGGGGGGCGGCTACACCTTC. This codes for CASSPDPGGGYTF.

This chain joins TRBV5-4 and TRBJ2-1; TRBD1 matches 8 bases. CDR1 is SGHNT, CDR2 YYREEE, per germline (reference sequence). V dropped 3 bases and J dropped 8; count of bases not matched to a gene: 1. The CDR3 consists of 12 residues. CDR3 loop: CASSSTGDEQFF. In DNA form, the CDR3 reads TGTGCCAGCAGCTCGACAGGGGATGAGCAGTTCTTC.

CDR3 region: CASSNPGQGLVTCYEQYF. The CDR3, as DNA: TGTGCCAGCAGCAACCCCGGACAGGGTCTCGTAACCTGCTACGAGCAGTACTTC. The chain links TRBV21-1 to TRBJ2-7; the DNA was not compared with TRBD1, the D call given in the table. TRBV21-1 is a documented pseudogene. The CDR3 length is 18 residues.

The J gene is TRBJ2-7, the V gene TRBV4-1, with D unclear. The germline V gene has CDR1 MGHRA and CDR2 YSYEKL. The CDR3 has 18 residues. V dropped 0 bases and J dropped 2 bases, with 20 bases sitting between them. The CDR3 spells CASSQDPQPGKVAYEQYF. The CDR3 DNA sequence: TGCGCCAGCAGCCAAGATCCCCAACCGGGTAAGGTTGCCTACGAGCAGTACTTC.

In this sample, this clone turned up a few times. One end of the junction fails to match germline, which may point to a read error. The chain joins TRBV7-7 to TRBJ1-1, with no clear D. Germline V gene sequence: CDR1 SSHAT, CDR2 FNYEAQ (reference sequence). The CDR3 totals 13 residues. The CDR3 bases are TGTGCTAGCAGCCGAGACTCGAACACTGAAGCTTTCTTT. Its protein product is CASSRDSNTEAFF.

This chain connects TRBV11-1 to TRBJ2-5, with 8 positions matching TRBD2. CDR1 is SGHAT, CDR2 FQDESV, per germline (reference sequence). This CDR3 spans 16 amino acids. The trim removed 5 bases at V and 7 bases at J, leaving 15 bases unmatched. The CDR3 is CASSLVRTGGVGTQYF. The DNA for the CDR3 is TGTGCCAGCAGCCTCGTTCGGACCGGGGGGGTTGGGACCCAGTACTTC. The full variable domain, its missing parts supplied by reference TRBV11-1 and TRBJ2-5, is EAEVAQSPRYKITEKSQAVAFWCDPISGHATLYWYRQILGQGPELLVQFQDESVVDDSQLPKDRFSAERLKGVDSTLKIQPAELGDSAMYLCASSLVRTGGVGTQYFGPGTRLLVL.

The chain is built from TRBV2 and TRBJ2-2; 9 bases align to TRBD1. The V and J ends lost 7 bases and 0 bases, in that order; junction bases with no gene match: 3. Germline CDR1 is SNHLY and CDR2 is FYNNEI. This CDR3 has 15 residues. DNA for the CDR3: TGTGCCAGCACCGGACAGGGGCCGAACACCGGGGAGCTGTTTTTT. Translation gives CASTGQGPNTGELFF. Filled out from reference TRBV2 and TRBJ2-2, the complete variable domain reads EPEVTQTPSHQVTQMGQEVILRCVPISNHLYFYWYRQILGQKVEFLVSFYNNEISEKSEIFDDQFSVERPDGSNFTLKIRSTKLEDSAMYFCASTGQGPNTGELFFGEGSRLTVL.

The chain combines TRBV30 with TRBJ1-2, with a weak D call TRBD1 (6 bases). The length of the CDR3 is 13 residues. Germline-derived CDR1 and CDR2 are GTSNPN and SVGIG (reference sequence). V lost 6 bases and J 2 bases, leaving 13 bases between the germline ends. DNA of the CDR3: TGTGCCTGTAGACTCAGGGGAAACTATGGCTACACCTTC. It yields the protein CACRLRGNYGYTF.

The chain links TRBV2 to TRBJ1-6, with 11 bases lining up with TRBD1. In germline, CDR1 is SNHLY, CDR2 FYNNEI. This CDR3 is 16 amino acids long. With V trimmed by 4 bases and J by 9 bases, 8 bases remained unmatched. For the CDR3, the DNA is TGTGCCAGCAGTGCATCGCCGGGACAGGGGGGTTCACCCCTCCACTTT. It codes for CASSASPGQGGSPLHF.

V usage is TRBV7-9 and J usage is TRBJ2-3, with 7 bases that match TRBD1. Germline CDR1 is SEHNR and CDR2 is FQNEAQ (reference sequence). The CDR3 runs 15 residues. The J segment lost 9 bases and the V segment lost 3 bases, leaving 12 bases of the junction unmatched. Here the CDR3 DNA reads TGTGCCAGCAGCTTGTCCAGACAGGGCCGAAAGACGCAGTATTTT. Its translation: CASSLSRQGRKTQYF.

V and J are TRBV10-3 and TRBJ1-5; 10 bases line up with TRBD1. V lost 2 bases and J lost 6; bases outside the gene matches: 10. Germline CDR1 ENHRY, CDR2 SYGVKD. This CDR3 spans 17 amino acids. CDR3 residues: CAISEVLWGQGIQPQHF. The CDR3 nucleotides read TGTGCCATCAGTGAGGTCTTGTGGGGACAGGGGATTCAGCCCCAGCATTTT.